A single sample is the source of the 20 T cell receptor beta chains below, sequenced in a study of technical replicates of blood from a handful of donors. Profiling relied on immunoSEQ multiplex PCR, and the TCRdb table lists in-frame clones only, not all of them. The sample records tens of thousands of clones, 96% being singletons. Sequencing used T cells isolated from PBMCs. These receptors originate from a human donor in good health.

This chain connects TRBV15 to TRBJ2-1; 7 bases are shared with TRBD1. After removal of 1 base from V and 8 bases from J, the junction contained 5 bases not matched to a gene. CDR1 and CDR2 (germline): LNHNV, YYDKDF (reference sequence). The CDR3 is made up of 14 amino acids. CDR3 sequence (DNA): TGTGCCACCAGCAGAGCGACAGGGTCCCATGAGCAGTTCTTC. Its translation is CATSRATGSHEQFF.

The rearrangement uses TRBV4-2 and TRBJ2-1; D call uncertain. V shed 2 bases and J shed 6 bases, with 8 bases lying between them. The CDR3 runs to 13 residues. Germline values: CDR1 LGHNA, CDR2 YNFKEQ. The CDR3 here is CASSQNGLNEQFF. CDR3 nucleotides: TGTGCCAGCAGCCAAAATGGGCTCAATGAGCAGTTCTTC.

This clone has a handful of counts. The CDR3 spells CASSLIGDNNYGYTF. CDR3 nucleotide sequence: TGTGCCAGCAGCTTGATAGGGGACAATAACTATGGCTACACCTTC. The chain uses TRBV7-9 and TRBJ1-2; a weak D match, TRBD1 (6 bases). Germline V gene data show CDR1 as SEHNR and CDR2 as FQNEAQ (reference sequence). There are 15 residues in the CDR3. V was pared by 3 bases and J by 1 base, with 12 bases between.

The chain is built from TRBV27 and TRBJ1-1, with D possibly matching TRBD1 (6 bases). CDR1 is MNHEY, CDR2 SMNVEV, per germline (reference sequence). V dropped 3 bases and J dropped 5 bases, with 13 bases sitting between them. CDR3 size: 14 residues. CDR3: CASSFVRGGTEAFF. The CDR3 coding sequence is TGTGCCAGCAGTTTCGTCAGGGGCGGAACTGAAGCTTTCTTT.

The CDR3: CASSTPNWYSTDTQYF. The CDR3, as DNA: TGTGCCAGCAGCACCCCTAATTGGTATAGCACAGATACGCAGTATTTT. The genes are TRBV9 and TRBJ2-3; D gene ambiguous. The CDR3 is made up of 16 amino acids. Germline values: CDR1 SGDLS, CDR2 YYNGEE. V lost 4 bases and J 0 bases, leaving 15 bases between the germline ends.

The CDR3 DNA reads as TGTGCCAGCAGCCCTAGATCGGCCTTCCAAGAGACCCAGTACTTC. It encodes CASSPRSAFQETQYF. V and J are TRBV9 and TRBJ2-5; D is unclear. The CDR3 loop spans 15 amino acids. Germline V CDR1 and CDR2: SGDLS, YYNGEE. V lost 4 bases and J 1 base, leaving 14 bases between the germline ends.

This chain connects TRBV7-9 to TRBJ2-1; D gene ambiguous. This CDR3 region has 11 residues. CDR1 and CDR2 from the germline V gene are SEHNR and FQNEAQ (reference sequence). V lost 4 bases to trimming and J lost 10 bases, with 8 bases between them. Here the CDR3 DNA reads TGTGCCAGCAGCTATAGCCGGGAGCAGTTCTTC. This codes for CASSYSREQFF.

The genes are TRBV6-6 and TRBJ1-1, with 9 bases aligning to TRBD1. Germline lookup yields CDR1 MNHNY and CDR2 SVGAGI (reference sequence). The CDR3 extends over 12 amino acids. V lost 6 bases and J lost 6; bases outside the gene matches: 2. In DNA form, the CDR3 reads TGTGCCAGCAGCGGGGACAGGGCTGAAGCTTTCTTT. Amino acids: CASSGDRAEAFF.

The V gene is TRBV29-1, the J gene TRBJ1-2; maybe TRBD1 (6 bases). The CDR3 sequence is 13 residues long. The germline V and J ends were trimmed by 3 bases and 3 bases, with 11 bases remaining between them. From germline, CDR1 is SQVTM and CDR2 ANQGSEA. CDR3 sequence: CSVDYREDYGYTF. CDR3 nucleotides: TGCAGCGTTGATTACAGGGAAGACTATGGCTACACCTTC.

This chain connects TRBV5-1 to TRBJ1-1; possible D gene TRBD1, 5 bases. Germline V gene sequence: CDR1 SGHRS, CDR2 YFSETQ. This CDR3 is 15 amino acids long. V was shortened by 1 base and J by 5 bases, with 15 bases between the two germline ends. The CDR3 is CASSLTRTLGTEAFF. The CDR3 DNA reads TGCGCCAGCAGCTTGACCCGGACATTAGGGACTGAAGCTTTCTTT.

The V and J genes are TRBV29-1 and TRBJ1-1; no clear D. The V end was cut by 4 bases, the J end by 6 bases, with 6 bases between. Germline loops: CDR1 SQVTM, CDR2 ANQGSEA. The CDR3 runs 10 residues. CDR3 in DNA: TGCAGCGTTGTTTTCTCTGAAGCTTTCTTT. It is translated as CSVVFSEAFF.

V gene TRBV11-3 combines with J gene TRBJ2-5; possible D gene TRBD1, 6 bases. V shed 2 bases and J shed 2 bases, with 12 bases lying between them. The CDR3 is made up of 15 amino acids. CDR1 is SGHNT, CDR2 YENEEA, per germline. CDR3 sequence (DNA): TGTGCCAGCAGCTTAAGGGTAGGGGGACAAGAGACCCAGTACTTC. Amino acid sequence: CASSLRVGGQETQYF.

As concerns this clone: The CDR3 does not end in the conserved phenylalanine or tryptophan, so this is likely a read error. The DNA is left out, because the CDR3 cannot be placed on it with certainty; the CDR3 is given as TCRdb lists it. The chain recombines TRBV5-5 with TRBJ2-7; the D call TRBD1 from the table was never checked on the DNA. Germline V lookup: CDR1 SGHKS, CDR2 YYEKEE (reference sequence). The CDR3 is 11 residues long, counting both termini. The CDR3 here is CASSLGQGITL.

In this sample, this clone turned up once. The gene calls are TRBV4-3 and TRBJ1-2; possibly TRBD1 for D (6 bases). CDR1 LGHNA and CDR2 YSLEER come from the germline V gene. The CDR3 runs 14 residues. V lost 1 base, J lost 8 bases, and 14 bases lay in between. The CDR3 protein is CASSQVSQGDGYTF. CDR3 in DNA: TGCGCCAGCAGCCAAGTATCACAGGGAGACGGCTACACCTTC.

The table lists this clone with a few counts. Compared with germline, one end of the junction differs, possibly owing to a read error. The rearrangement links TRBV9 to TRBJ1-3, with a tentative D call TRBD1 (5 bases). The CDR3 spans 13 residues. Germline lookup yields CDR1 SGDLS and CDR2 YYNGEE. CDR3 DNA: TGTGCCAGCAGCGTAGGACTCTCGCCAGGGTACACCTTT. Translated, it gives CASSVGLSPGYTF.

V gene TRBV30 combines with J gene TRBJ2-2; no reliable D call. The CDR3 spans 15 residues. Deletions cut 3 bases from V and 5 bases from J, with 16 bases between. Germline CDR1 reads GTSNPN; CDR2 reads SVGIG (reference sequence). In nucleotides, the CDR3 is TGTGCCTGGAGGCATAGGCCTCAGAGGACCGGGGAGCTGTTTTTT. It specifies CAWRHRPQRTGELFF.

The rearrangement uses TRBV28 and TRBJ2-1; 9 bases agree with TRBD2. The germline V gene has CDR1 MDHEN and CDR2 SYDVKM. V gave up 7 bases and J gave up 1 base; unmatched junction bases: 8. The CDR3 length is 16 residues. CDR3 sequence reads: CASMGFSGSSYNEQFF. The DNA for the CDR3 is TGTGCCAGCATGGGCTTTAGCGGGAGTTCCTACAATGAGCAGTTCTTC.

The genes are TRBV6-5 and TRBJ2-2; possible D gene TRBD2, 6 bases. Trimming cost V 11 bases and J 1 base, with 14 bases left between them. The V gene's germline CDR1 is MNHEY and CDR2 SVGAGI. The CDR3 runs to 14 residues. The CDR3 protein is CALKTGGNTGELFF. In DNA form, the CDR3 reads TGTGCCCTGAAAACCGGGGGGAACACCGGGGAGCTGTTTTTT.

This sequence joins TRBV12-5 and TRBJ2-6, with TRBD1 matching over 8 bases. In germline, CDR1 is LGHNT, CDR2 FRNRAP. The junction had 5 bases not matched to a gene; V was cut back by 2 bases and J by 2 bases. The length of the CDR3 is 17 residues. The CDR3 DNA reads as TGTGCTAGTGGTTTGCCCTCAGGGGGCGCTGGGGCCAACGTCCTGACTTTC. Translating it yields CASGLPSGGAGANVLTF.

V gene TRBV4-2 combines with J gene TRBJ2-1, with 11 positions matching TRBD2. Looked up from germline, CDR1 is LGHNA and CDR2 is YNFKEQ. The CDR3 spans 17 residues. The V gene end was trimmed by 4 bases and the J gene end by 8 bases; junction bases not matched to a gene: 13. CDR3 bases: TGTGCCAGCAGCCGGACGGGACTAGCGGACCTTGTGCATGAGCAGTTCTTC. Its protein product is CASSRTGLADLVHEQFF.